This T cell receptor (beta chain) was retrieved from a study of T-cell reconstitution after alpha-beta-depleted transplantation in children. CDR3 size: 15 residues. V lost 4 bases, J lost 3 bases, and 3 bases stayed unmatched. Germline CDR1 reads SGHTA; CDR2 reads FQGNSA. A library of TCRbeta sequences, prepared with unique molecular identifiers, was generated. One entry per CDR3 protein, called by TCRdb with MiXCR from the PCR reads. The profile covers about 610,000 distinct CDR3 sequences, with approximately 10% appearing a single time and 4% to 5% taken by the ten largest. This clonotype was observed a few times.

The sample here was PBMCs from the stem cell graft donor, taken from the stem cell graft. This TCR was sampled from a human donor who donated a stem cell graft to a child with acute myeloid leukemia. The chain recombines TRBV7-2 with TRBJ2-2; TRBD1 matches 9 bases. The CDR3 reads CASSYWDRDTGELFF. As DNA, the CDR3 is TGTGCCAGCAGCTATTGGGACAGGGACACCGGGGAGCTGTTTTTT.